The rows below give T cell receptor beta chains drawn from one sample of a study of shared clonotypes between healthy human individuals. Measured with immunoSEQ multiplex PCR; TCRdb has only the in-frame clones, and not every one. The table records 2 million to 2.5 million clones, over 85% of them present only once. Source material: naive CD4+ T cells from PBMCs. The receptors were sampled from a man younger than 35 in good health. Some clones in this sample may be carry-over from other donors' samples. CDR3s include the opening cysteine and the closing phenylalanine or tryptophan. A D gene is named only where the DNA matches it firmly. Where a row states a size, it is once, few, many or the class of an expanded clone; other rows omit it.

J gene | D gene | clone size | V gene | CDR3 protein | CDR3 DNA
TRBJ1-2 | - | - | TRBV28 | CASSNKSPYYGYTF | TGTGCCAGCAGTAACAAGTCCCCTTACTATGGCTACACCTTC
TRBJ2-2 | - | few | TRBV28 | CASSFAGHPGELFF | TGTGCCAGCAGTTTCGCGGGACATCCCGGGGAGCTGTTTTTT
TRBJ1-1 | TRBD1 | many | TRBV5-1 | CASSLDPGGRTEAFF | TGCGCCAGCAGCTTGGATCCAGGGGGTCGAACTGAAGCTTTCTTT
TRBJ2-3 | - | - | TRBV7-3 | CASSSSLAADTQYF | TGTGCCAGCAGCTCCTCTTTGGCAGCAGATACGCAGTATTTT
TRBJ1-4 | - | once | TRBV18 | CASSPSTSNEKLFF | TGTGCCAGCTCACCTAGCACTTCTAATGAAAAACTGTTTTTT
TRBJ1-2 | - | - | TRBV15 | CATSRARIGSGYGYTF | TGTGCCACCAGCAGAGCTAGGATTGGCTCTGGCTATGGCTACACCTTC
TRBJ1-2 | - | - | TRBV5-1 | CASSLVGSGYTF | TGCGCCAGCAGCTTGGTGGGGAGTGGCTACACCTTC
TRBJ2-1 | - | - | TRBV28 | CATCRESSYNEQFF | TGTGCCACCTGTCGGGAGAGCTCCTACAATGAGCAGTTCTTC
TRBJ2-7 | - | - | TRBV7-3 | CASSSQQGYEQYF | TGTGCCAGCAGCTCCCAGCAGGGGTACGAGCAGTACTTC
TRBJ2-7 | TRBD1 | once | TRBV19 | CASSARKRDRGNEQYF | TGTGCCAGTAGTGCCAGGAAACGGGACAGGGGAAACGAGCAGTACTTC
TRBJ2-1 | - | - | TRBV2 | CASSAQAGHTDEQFF | TGTGCCAGCAGTGCACAAGCCGGGCACACTGATGAGCAGTTCTTC
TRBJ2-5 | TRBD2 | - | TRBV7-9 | CASSSGLAGGTLQETQYF | TGTGCCAGCAGCTCAGGACTAGCGGGAGGCACCTTACAAGAGACCCAGTACTTC
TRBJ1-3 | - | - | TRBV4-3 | CASSQDFAISGNTIYF | TGCGCCAGCAGCCAAGATTTCGCCATCTCTGGAAACACCATATATTTT
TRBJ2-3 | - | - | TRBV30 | CAWRAGQDTDTQYF | TGTGCCTGGAGAGCGGGTCAGGACACAGATACGCAGTATTTT
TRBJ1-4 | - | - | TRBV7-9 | CASSQTGQSNEKLFF | TGTGCCAGCAGCCAGACTGGACAGTCTAATGAAAAACTGTTTTTT
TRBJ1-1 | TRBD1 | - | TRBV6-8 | CASNRGLATEAFF | TGTGCCAGCAACAGGGGTCTGGCCACTGAAGCTTTCTTT
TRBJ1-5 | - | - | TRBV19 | CASSMGGRAEPQHF | TGTGCCAGTAGTATGGGGGGGCGGGCTGAGCCCCAGCATTTT
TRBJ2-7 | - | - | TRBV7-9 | CASGERQVGAYEQYF | TGTGCCAGCGGGGAGAGACAGGTTGGGGCCTACGAGCAGTACTTC
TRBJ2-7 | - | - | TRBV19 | CASIPGGPIGSYEQYF | TGTGCCAGCATCCCCGGGGGGCCTATTGGGTCCTACGAGCAGTACTTC
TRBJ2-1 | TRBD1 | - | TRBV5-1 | CASSLRDRSYNEQFF | TGCGCCAGCAGCTTGCGGGACAGGTCCTACAATGAGCAGTTCTTC
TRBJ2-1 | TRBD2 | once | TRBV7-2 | CASSFPSGSYNEQFF | TGTGCCAGCAGCTTCCCTAGCGGCTCCTACAATGAGCAGTTCTTC
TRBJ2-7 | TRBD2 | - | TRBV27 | CASSQPGLAPEEQYF | TGTGCCAGCAGTCAGCCGGGACTAGCGCCGGAAGAGCAGTACTTC
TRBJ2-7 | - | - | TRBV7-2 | CASSLDQRAEEQYF | TGTGCCAGCAGCTTAGATCAGCGAGCTGAGGAGCAGTACTTC
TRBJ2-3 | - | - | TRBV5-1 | CASSNQGRGSTDTQYF | TGCGCCAGCAGCAATCAAGGCCGCGGGAGCACAGATACGCAGTATTTT
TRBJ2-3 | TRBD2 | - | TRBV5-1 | CASSYRGLAEPGDTQYF | TGCGCCAGCAGCTATCGAGGACTAGCGGAACCAGGTGATACGCAGTATTTT
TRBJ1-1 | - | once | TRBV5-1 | CASSLGGVYSGAFF | TGCGCCAGCAGCTTGGGGGGCGTGTATTCGGGAGCTTTCTTT